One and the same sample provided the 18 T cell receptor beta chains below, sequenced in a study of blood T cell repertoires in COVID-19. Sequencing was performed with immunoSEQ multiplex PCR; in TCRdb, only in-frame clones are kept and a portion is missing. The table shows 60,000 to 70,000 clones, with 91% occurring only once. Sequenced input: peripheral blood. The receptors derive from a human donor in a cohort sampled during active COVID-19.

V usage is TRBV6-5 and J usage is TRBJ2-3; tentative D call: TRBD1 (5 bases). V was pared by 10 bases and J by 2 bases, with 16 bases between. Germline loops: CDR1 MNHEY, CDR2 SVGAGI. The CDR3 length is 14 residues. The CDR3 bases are TGTGCCACCCTGAGACAGCTCGACACAGATACGCAGTATTTT. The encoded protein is CATLRQLDTDTQYF.

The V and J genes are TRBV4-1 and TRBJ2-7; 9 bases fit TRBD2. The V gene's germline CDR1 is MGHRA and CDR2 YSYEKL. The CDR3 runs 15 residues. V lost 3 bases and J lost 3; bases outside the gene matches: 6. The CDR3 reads CASSQGPTSGYEQYF. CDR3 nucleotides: TGCGCCAGCAGCCAGGGGCCGACTAGCGGCTACGAGCAGTACTTC.

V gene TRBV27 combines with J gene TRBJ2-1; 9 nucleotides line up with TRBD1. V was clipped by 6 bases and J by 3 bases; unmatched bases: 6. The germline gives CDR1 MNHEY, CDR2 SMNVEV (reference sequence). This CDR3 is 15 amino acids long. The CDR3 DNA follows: TGTGCCAGCAGGGCCTGGACAGGGGTCTACAATGAGCAGTTCTTC. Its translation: CASRAWTGVYNEQFF.

In DNA, the CDR3 is TGTGCCAGTAGTATCAAAGCGGTCTCCTACAATGAGCAGTTCTTC. Residues: CASSIKAVSYNEQFF. The J gene is TRBJ2-1, the V gene TRBV19; the D gene is possibly TRBD2 (5 bases). The CDR3 is made up of 15 amino acids. Trimming cost V 3 bases and J 0 bases, with 9 bases left between them. The germline V gene has CDR1 LNHDA and CDR2 SQIVND (reference sequence).

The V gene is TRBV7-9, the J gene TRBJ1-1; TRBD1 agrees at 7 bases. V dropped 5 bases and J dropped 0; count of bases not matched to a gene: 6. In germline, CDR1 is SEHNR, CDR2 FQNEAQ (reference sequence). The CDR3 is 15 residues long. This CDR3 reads CASSRGDSLNTEAFF. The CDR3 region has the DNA TGTGCCAGCAGCCGAGGGGACAGCCTGAACACTGAAGCTTTCTTT.

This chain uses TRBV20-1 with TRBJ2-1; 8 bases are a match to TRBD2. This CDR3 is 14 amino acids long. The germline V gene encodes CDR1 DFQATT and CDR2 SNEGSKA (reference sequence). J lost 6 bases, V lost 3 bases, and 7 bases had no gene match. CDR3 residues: CSASLAGRANEQFF. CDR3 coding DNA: TGCAGTGCTAGTCTAGCGGGTCGGGCCAATGAGCAGTTCTTC.

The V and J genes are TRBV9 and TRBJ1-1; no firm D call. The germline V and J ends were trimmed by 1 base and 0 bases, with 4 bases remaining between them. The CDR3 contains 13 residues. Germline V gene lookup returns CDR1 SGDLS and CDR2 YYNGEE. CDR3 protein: CASSVQMNTEAFF. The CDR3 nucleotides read TGTGCCAGCAGCGTACAGATGAACACTGAAGCTTTCTTT.

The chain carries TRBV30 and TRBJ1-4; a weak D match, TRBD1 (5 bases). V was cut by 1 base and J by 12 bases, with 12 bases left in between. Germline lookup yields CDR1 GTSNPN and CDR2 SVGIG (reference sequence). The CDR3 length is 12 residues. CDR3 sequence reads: CAWSGRGFELFF. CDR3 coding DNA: TGTGCCTGGAGTGGACGGGGGTTCGAACTGTTTTTT.

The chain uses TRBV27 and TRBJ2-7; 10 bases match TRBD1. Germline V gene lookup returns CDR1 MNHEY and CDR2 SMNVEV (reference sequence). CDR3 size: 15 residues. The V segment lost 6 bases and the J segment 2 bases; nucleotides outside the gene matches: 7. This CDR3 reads CASSSPGQGAYEQYF. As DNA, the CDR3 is TGTGCCAGCAGCTCTCCCGGACAGGGGGCCTACGAGCAGTACTTC.

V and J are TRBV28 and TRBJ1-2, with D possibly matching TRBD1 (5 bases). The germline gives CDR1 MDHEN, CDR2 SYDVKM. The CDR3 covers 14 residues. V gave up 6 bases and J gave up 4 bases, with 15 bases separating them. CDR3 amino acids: CASSRRQRVYGYTF. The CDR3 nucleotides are TGTGCCAGCAGCCGTCGACAGAGAGTCTATGGCTACACCTTC.

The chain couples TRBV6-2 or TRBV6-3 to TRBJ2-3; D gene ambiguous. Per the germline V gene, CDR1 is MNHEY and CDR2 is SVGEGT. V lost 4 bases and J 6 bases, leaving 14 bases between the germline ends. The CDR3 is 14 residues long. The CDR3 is CASSLGSARDTQYF. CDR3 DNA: TGTGCCAGCAGTTTGGGCTCGGCTCGGGATACGCAGTATTTT.

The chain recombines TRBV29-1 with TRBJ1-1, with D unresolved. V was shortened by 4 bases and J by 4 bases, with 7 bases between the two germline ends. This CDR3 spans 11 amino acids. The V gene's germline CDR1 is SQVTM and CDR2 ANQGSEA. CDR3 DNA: TGCAGCGTTGTAAGGAGCACTGAAGCTTTCTTT. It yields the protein CSVVRSTEAFF.

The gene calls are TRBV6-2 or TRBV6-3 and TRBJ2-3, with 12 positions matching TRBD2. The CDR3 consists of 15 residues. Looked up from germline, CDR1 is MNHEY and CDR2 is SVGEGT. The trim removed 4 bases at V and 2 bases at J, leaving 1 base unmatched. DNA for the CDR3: TGTGCCAGCAGTTCTAGCGGGGGGGCCACAGATACGCAGTATTTT. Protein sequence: CASSSSGGATDTQYF.

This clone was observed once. DNA for the CDR3: TGTGCCAGCAGCCCCGCGGGTCTCGGCGAGCAGTACTTC. Its protein product is CASSPAGLGEQYF. The chain couples TRBV9 to TRBJ2-7, with D possibly matching TRBD2 (5 bases). V was shortened by 4 bases and J by 6 bases, with 14 bases between the two germline ends. CDR1 and CDR2 (germline): SGDLS, YYNGEE. This CDR3 is built from 13 residues. Looking up the rest from reference TRBV9 and TRBJ2-7 gives the full variable domain: DSGVTQTPKHLITATGQRVTLRCSPRSGDLSVYWYQQSLDQGLQFLIQYYNGEERAKGNILERFSAQQFPDLHSELNLSSLELGDSALYFCASSPAGLGEQYFGPGTRLTVT.

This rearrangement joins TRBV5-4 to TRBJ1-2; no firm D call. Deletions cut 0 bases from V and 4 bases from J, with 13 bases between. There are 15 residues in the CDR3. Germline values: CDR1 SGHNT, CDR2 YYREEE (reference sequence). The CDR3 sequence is CASSLGGVPLYGYTF. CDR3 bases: TGTGCCAGCAGCTTGGGAGGCGTTCCCCTCTATGGCTACACCTTC.

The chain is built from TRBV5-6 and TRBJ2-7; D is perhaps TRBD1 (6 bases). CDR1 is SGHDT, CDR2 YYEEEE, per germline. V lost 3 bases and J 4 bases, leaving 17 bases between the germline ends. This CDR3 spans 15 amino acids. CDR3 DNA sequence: TGTGCCAGCAGCTACAGGGAGTTTACGTCTTACGAGCAGTACTTC. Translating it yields CASSYREFTSYEQYF. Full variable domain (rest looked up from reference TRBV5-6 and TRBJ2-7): DAGVTQSPTHLIKTRGQQVTLRCSPKSGHDTVSWYQQALGQGPQFIFQYYEEEERQRGNFPDRFSGHQFPNYSSELNVNALLLGDSALYLCASSYREFTSYEQYFGPGTRLTVT.

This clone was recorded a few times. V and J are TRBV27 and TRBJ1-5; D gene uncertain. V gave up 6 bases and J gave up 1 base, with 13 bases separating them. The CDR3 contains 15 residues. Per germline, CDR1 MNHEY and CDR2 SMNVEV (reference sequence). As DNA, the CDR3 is TGTGCCAGCAGCCGAAACACCATCAGCAATCAGCCCCAGCATTTT. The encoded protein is CASSRNTISNQPQHF.

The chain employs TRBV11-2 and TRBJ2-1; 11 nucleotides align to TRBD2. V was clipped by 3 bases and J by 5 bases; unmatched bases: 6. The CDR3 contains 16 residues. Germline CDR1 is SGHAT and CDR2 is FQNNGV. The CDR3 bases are TGTGCCAGCAGCTTCCTAGCGGGGGGCTGGGACAATGAGCAGTTCTTC. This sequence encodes CASSFLAGGWDNEQFF.